Below, 28 T cell receptor beta chains from the same sample are listed, as sequenced in a study of cytomegalovirus exposure and HLA in healthy donors. PCR used 60 Vbeta primers and 13 Jbeta primers. Assay used: immunoSEQ multiplex PCR; TCRdb lists only in-frame clones, some missing. Here the sample spans about 140,000 clones, about 84% being singletons. The specimen was PBMCs. Every receptor here comes from a man aged 45 to 65 in good health and CMV-seronegative.

This clone turned up a few times. This rearrangement joins TRBV19 to TRBJ1-3; unclear D gene. The CDR3 contains 15 residues. Trimming removed 0 bases from V and 4 bases from J, with 10 bases in between. Germline CDR1 LNHDA, CDR2 SQIVND (reference sequence). The CDR3 coding sequence is TGTGCCAGTAGTATAGAAGGACGCGGGGGAAACACCATATATTTT. Protein sequence: CASSIEGRGGNTIYF.

The rearrangement joins TRBV7-9 to TRBJ2-1; TRBD2 matches 11 bases. The junction had 8 bases not matched to a gene; V was cut back by 3 bases and J by 7 bases. Germline V CDR1 and CDR2: SEHNR, FQNEAQ (reference sequence). The length of the CDR3 is 16 residues. The CDR3 DNA reads TGTGCCAGCAGCTTGGAACTAGCGGGAGTTGGGAATGAGCAGTTCTTC. Protein sequence: CASSLELAGVGNEQFF. Full variable domain (rest looked up from reference TRBV7-9 and TRBJ2-1): DTGVSQNPRHKITKRGQNVTFRCDPISEHNRLYWYRQTLGQGPEFLTYFQNEAQLEKSRLLSDRFSAERPKGSFSTLEIQRTEQGDSAMYLCASSLELAGVGNEQFFGPGTRLTVL.

V gene TRBV19 combines with J gene TRBJ2-3; a weak D match, TRBD1 (8 bases). CDR1 is LNHDA, CDR2 SQIVND, per germline (reference sequence). The CDR3 is 10 residues long. CDR3 DNA: TGTCGGCAGGGGGCTAGCGGGCAGTATTTT. It specifies CRQGASGQYF.

This chain connects TRBV18 to TRBJ2-1; 8 nucleotides agree with TRBD1. The CDR3 sequence is 13 residues long. The germline CDR1 and CDR2 sequences are KGHSH and LQKENI. With 0 bases clipped from V and 10 bases from J, the junction kept 2 bases outside the gene matches. In DNA form, the CDR3 reads TGTGCCAGCTCACCACCGGGGGACAGGGAGCAGTTCTTC. Amino acid sequence: CASSPPGDREQFF.

This rearrangement joins TRBV5-4 to TRBJ2-2, with 8 positions matching TRBD1. This CDR3 has 14 amino acids. The V and J ends lost 3 bases and 4 bases, in that order; junction bases with no gene match: 2. Germline V gene sequence: CDR1 SGHNT, CDR2 YYREEE (reference sequence). Here the CDR3 reads CASSSGQGTGELFF. CDR3 nucleotides: TGTGCCAGCAGCTCCGGACAGGGCACCGGGGAGCTGTTTTTT.

The genes are TRBV27 and TRBJ2-7; D not resolved. Germline V gene lookup returns CDR1 MNHEY and CDR2 SMNVEV (reference sequence). The CDR3 consists of 13 residues. The V gene lost 3 bases and the J gene lost 2 bases, with 8 bases spanning the gap. CDR3 loop: CASSFNGPYEQYF. In nucleotides, the CDR3 is TGTGCCAGCAGTTTCAACGGTCCCTACGAGCAGTACTTC.

V gene TRBV28 combines with J gene TRBJ1-6; TRBD1 matches 11 bases. The V segment lost 5 bases and the J segment 8 bases; nucleotides outside the gene matches: 8. Germline loops: CDR1 MDHEN, CDR2 SYDVKM. CDR3 length: 16 amino acids. CDR3 bases: TGTGCCAGCAGTCAACCGAGGACAGGGGGCGATTCACCCCTCCACTTT. Its translation: CASSQPRTGGDSPLHF. Looking up the rest from reference TRBV28 and TRBJ1-6 gives the full variable domain: DVKVTQSSRYLVKRTGEKVFLECVQDMDHENMFWYRQDPGLGLRLIYFSYDVKMKEKGDIPEGYSVSREKKERFSLILESASTNQTSMYLCASSQPRTGGDSPLHFGNGTRLTVT.

This clone was counted a single time. V and J are TRBV5-4 and TRBJ2-7; the D gene is possibly TRBD1 (7 bases). Deletions cut 4 bases from V and 7 bases from J, with 21 bases between. Germline CDR1 SGHNT, CDR2 YYREEE (reference sequence). The CDR3 consists of 15 residues. CDR3 loop: CASSLTVQGGGEQYF. CDR3 in DNA: TGTGCCAGCAGCCTTACGGTCCAGGGGGGTGGAGAGCAGTACTTC.

The V gene is TRBV6-6, the J gene TRBJ1-1; D not resolved. Between the trimmed V and J ends, which lost 4 bases and 5 bases, there was a span of 8 bases. CDR1 and CDR2 (germline): MNHNY, SVGAGI (reference sequence). The CDR3 runs to 12 residues. The CDR3 loop is CASSSPRTEAFF. CDR3 in DNA: TGTGCCAGCAGTTCCCCGAGAACTGAAGCTTTCTTT.

The V and J genes are TRBV5-4 and TRBJ1-2; 8 bases line up with TRBD1. The CDR3 runs to 15 residues. The trim removed 0 bases at V and 2 bases at J, leaving 3 bases unmatched. CDR1 and CDR2 (germline): SGHNT, YYREEE (reference sequence). The CDR3 spells CASSLDGQGNYGYTF. For the CDR3, the DNA is TGTGCCAGCAGCTTGGATGGACAGGGAAACTATGGCTACACCTTC.

This sequence joins TRBV5-6 and TRBJ2-7; D call uncertain. This CDR3 comprises 14 residues. The germline V gene has CDR1 SGHDT and CDR2 YYEEEE. V was cut by 1 base and J by 5 bases, with 13 bases left in between. DNA for the CDR3: TGTGCCAGCAGCTTGTTACAATCTTACCACGAGCAGTACTTC. Translated, it gives CASSLLQSYHEQYF.

V is TRBV18 and J is TRBJ1-5; D gene ambiguous. The germline CDR1 and CDR2 sequences are KGHSH and LQKENI. The CDR3 consists of 15 residues. Trimming removed 3 bases at V and 6 bases at J, with 15 bases between. The CDR3 region has the DNA TGTGCCAGCTCACCTAACCAAGAGGGAGGTCAGCCCCAGCATTTT. It translates to CASSPNQEGGQPQHF.

The V gene is TRBV6-1, the J gene TRBJ1-6; 8 nucleotides line up with TRBD1. The junction had 12 bases not matched to a gene; V was cut back by 9 bases and J by 8 bases. The CDR3 runs 15 residues. The V gene's germline CDR1 is MNHNS and CDR2 SASEGT. The CDR3: CASIPPGQEYSPLHF. CDR3 sequence (DNA): TGTGCCAGTATACCTCCGGGACAGGAATATTCACCCCTCCACTTT.

This clone was counted once. J is TRBJ2-5 and V is TRBV9; D remains unclear. The V gene's germline CDR1 is SGDLS and CDR2 YYNGEE. The CDR3 contains 12 residues. V was clipped by 3 bases and J by 5 bases, with 8 bases between them. The CDR3: CASSENTETQYF. CDR3 nucleotide sequence: TGTGCCAGCAGCGAGAACACCGAGACCCAGTACTTC.

This clone was counted between two and nine times. The chain carries TRBV6-5 and TRBJ1-1; D might be TRBD1 (5 bases). The V gene lost 6 bases and the J gene lost 3 bases, with 11 bases spanning the gap. Germline V lookup: CDR1 MNHEY, CDR2 SVGAGI. CDR3 size: 13 residues. The CDR3 loop reads CASSSQGDTEAFF. The CDR3 coding sequence is TGTGCCAGCAGCTCACAAGGGGACACTGAAGCTTTCTTT.

This clone was counted between two and nine times. The rearrangement links TRBV14 to TRBJ2-7; D gene ambiguous. There are 13 residues in the CDR3. The germline CDR1 and CDR2 sequences are SGHDN and FVKESK. The V end was cut by 2 bases, the J end by 6 bases, with 11 bases between. The CDR3 spells CASSQSYVGEQYF. The CDR3 DNA is TGTGCCAGCAGCCAATCGTACGTCGGCGAGCAGTACTTC.

The gene calls are TRBV29-1 and TRBJ1-4, with a tentative D call TRBD1 (6 bases). Germline V lookup: CDR1 SQVTM, CDR2 ANQGSEA. The CDR3 is 13 amino acids. V gave up 6 bases and J gave up 11 bases, with 19 bases separating them. In DNA form, the CDR3 reads TGCAGCGTAGGGACAATAGATAGGCGGAAACTGTTTTTT. It encodes CSVGTIDRRKLFF.

The rearrangement links TRBV7-3 to TRBJ2-7; D perhaps matches TRBD2 (5 bases). The germline V gene has CDR1 SGHTA and CDR2 FQGTGA. Trimming shortened V by 5 bases and J by 2 bases, and 10 bases separated the two germline ends. This CDR3 has 13 residues. The CDR3 protein is CASSPGSPYEQYF. CDR3 in DNA: TGTGCCAGCAGCCCGGGGAGCCCCTACGAGCAGTACTTC. Full variable domain (rest looked up from reference TRBV7-3 and TRBJ2-7): GAGVSQTPSNKVTEKGKYVELRCDPISGHTALYWYRQSLGQGPEFLIYFQGTGAADDSGLPNDRFFAVRPEGSVSTLKIQRTERGDSAVYLCASSPGSPYEQYFGPGTRLTVT.

The rearrangement joins TRBV19 to TRBJ1-5; 9 bases are shared with TRBD1. This CDR3 region has 17 residues. Germline trimming cut 6 bases from V and 0 bases from J; bases unmatched to any gene: 9. Germline-derived CDR1 and CDR2 are LNHDA and SQIVND (reference sequence). The CDR3 DNA reads TGTGCCAGTAGGGGAGGACAGGGGATCCCTAGCAATCAGCCCCAGCATTTT. Amino acids: CASRGGQGIPSNQPQHF.

This clone was seen a handful of times. The V call is TRBV7-2, the J call TRBJ1-2; no firm D call. V was trimmed by 5 bases and J by 3 bases, leaving 13 bases between them. Germline V gene lookup returns CDR1 SGHTA and CDR2 FQGNSA. This CDR3 region has 14 residues. This chain's CDR3 is CASSQAQPYYGYTF. DNA for the CDR3: TGTGCCAGCAGCCAGGCCCAGCCATACTATGGCTACACCTTC.

The chain links TRBV6-1 to TRBJ1-4; D is unclear. V lost 6 bases, J lost 6 bases, and 11 bases lay in between. There are 13 residues in the CDR3. The germline gives CDR1 MNHNS, CDR2 SASEGT. The CDR3 DNA reads as TGTGCCAGCAGGGGCTTTCAAGATGAAAAACTGTTTTTT. Translated: CASRGFQDEKLFF.

J is TRBJ1-1 and V is TRBV18; D ambiguous. This CDR3 region has 17 residues. Trimming took 2 bases from V and 0 from J, leaving 16 bases between them. Germline values: CDR1 KGHSH, CDR2 LQKENI. CDR3 nucleotides: TGTGCCAGCTCACCAAGAGTCCTCAGGCAGATGAACACTGAAGCTTTCTTT. Protein sequence: CASSPRVLRQMNTEAFF. Full variable domain (remainder filled in from reference TRBV18 and TRBJ1-1): NAGVMQNPRHLVRRRGQEARLRCSPMKGHSHVYWYRQLPEEGLKFMVYLQKENIIDESGMPKERFSAEFPKEGPSILRIQQVVRGDSAAYFCASSPRVLRQMNTEAFFGQGTRLTVV.

V usage is TRBV11-2 and J usage is TRBJ2-1; 11 nucleotides agree with TRBD2. The CDR3 runs to 16 residues. Losses at the gene ends were 5 bases for V and 0 bases for J; bases not matched to a gene: 3. Germline loops: CDR1 SGHAT, CDR2 FQNNGV. In nucleotides, the CDR3 is TGTGCCAGCAGCCGACTAGCGGGGAGCTCCTACAATGAGCAGTTCTTC. Amino acids: CASSRLAGSSYNEQFF.

The chain has TRBV6-5 and TRBJ2-7; D may be TRBD2 (6 bases). The CDR3 runs to 15 residues. The V gene's germline CDR1 is MNHEY and CDR2 SVGAGI. Trimming took off 6 bases at V and 0 bases at J, with 15 bases between the two ends. CDR3 amino acids: CASRGLAYSSYEQYF. The CDR3 DNA reads TGTGCCAGCAGGGGTCTAGCGTATAGCTCCTACGAGCAGTACTTC.

This clone was recorded a few times. The chain has TRBV10-3 and TRBJ2-1; 9 bases line up with TRBD1. Germline assignment: CDR1 ENHRY and CDR2 SYGVKD. J lost 6 bases, V lost 5 bases, and 5 bases had no gene match. There are 14 residues in the CDR3. The CDR3 is CAISPDRGGNEQFF. The CDR3 coding sequence is TGTGCCATCAGTCCCGACAGGGGGGGCAATGAGCAGTTCTTC.

The chain links TRBV5-4 to TRBJ2-7; D remains ambiguous. V was clipped by 0 bases and J by 0 bases, with 7 bases between them. The length of the CDR3 is 14 residues. Germline CDR1 SGHNT, CDR2 YYREEE (reference sequence). CDR3 bases: TGTGCCAGCAGCTTGGCGCGCTACTCCTACGAGCAGTACTTC. Protein sequence: CASSLARYSYEQYF.

The gene calls are TRBV6-1 and TRBJ2-7, with D possibly TRBD2 on 6 matching bases. Trimming stripped 8 bases from V and 3 bases from J, with 11 bases between. The length of the CDR3 is 12 residues. Germline V gene data show CDR1 as MNHNS and CDR2 as SASEGT. The CDR3, as DNA: TGTGCCAGCGAAGGGGACTTCTACGAGCAGTACTTC. Translating gives CASEGDFYEQYF.

The chain combines TRBV11-2 with TRBJ2-7; the D gene is possibly TRBD2 (5 bases). Germline CDR1 is SGHAT and CDR2 is FQNNGV. V gave up 5 bases and J gave up 5 bases, with 22 bases separating them. The CDR3 covers 16 residues. CDR3 protein: CASSPIRSRGMNEQYF. CDR3 sequence (DNA): TGTGCCAGCAGCCCGATTAGGAGCCGGGGTATGAACGAGCAGTACTTC.